Sequencing of this TCR beta chain was carried out in a study of T cell repertoires in cytomegalovirus infection. On this clonotype itself: Its antigen remains unidentified.

Trimming took off 3 bases at V and 5 bases at J, with 11 bases between the two ends. This CDR3 is built from 13 residues. Per the germline V gene, CDR1 is MGHRA and CDR2 is YSYEKL. TCRdb used MiXCR to reprocess the reads, holding one entry per CDR3 protein. The sample consists of about 120,000 distinct CDR3 sequences, roughly 30% of them appearing once. This clonotype was obtained from a human donor in good health (CMV status not recorded). Some clones in this sample may be carry-over from other donors' samples. J is TRBJ2-7 and V is TRBV4-1; D assignment may be TRBD1 or TRBD2 (5 bases each). The starting material was CD8+ T cells from cultured PBMCs, obtained from culture after CMV antigen stimulation. The CDR3 nucleotides are TGCGCCAGCAGCCACCGTGTGGGGGACGAGCAGTACTTC. This translates into CASSHRVGDEQYF.